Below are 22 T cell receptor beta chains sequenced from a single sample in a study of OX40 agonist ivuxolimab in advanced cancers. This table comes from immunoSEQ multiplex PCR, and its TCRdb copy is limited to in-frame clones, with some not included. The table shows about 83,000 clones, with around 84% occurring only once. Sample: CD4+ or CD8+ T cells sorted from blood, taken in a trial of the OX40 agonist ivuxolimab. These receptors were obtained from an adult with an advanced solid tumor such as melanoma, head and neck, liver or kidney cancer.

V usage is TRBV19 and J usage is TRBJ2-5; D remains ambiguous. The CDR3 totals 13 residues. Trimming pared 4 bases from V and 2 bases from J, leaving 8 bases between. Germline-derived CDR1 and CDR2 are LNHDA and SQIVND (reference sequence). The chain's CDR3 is CASSSRAQETQYF. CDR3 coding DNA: TGTGCCAGTAGTAGTCGGGCGCAAGAGACCCAGTACTTC.

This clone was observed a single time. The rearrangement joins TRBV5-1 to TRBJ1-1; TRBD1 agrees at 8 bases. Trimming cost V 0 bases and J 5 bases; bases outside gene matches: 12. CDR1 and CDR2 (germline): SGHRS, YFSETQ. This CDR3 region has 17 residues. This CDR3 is CASSLDGRAGGFTEAFF. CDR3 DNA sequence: TGCGCCAGCAGCTTGGATGGTCGAGCAGGGGGCTTTACTGAAGCTTTCTTT.

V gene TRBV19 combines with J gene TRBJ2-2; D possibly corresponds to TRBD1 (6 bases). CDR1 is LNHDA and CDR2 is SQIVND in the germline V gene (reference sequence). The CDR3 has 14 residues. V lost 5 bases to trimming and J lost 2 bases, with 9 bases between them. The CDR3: CASSATGNTGELFF. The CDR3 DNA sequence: TGTGCCAGTAGTGCGACAGGAAACACCGGGGAGCTGTTTTTT.

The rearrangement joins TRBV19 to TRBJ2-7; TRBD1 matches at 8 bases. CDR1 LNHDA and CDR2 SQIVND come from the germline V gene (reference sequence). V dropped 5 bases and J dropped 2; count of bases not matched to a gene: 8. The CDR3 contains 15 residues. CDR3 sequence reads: CASSSRQGQTYEQYF. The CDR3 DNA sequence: TGTGCCAGTAGTTCCCGACAGGGGCAGACCTACGAGCAGTACTTC.

Here the CDR3 reads CASSRHPDYNEQFF. As DNA, the CDR3 is TGTGCCAGCTCTAGGCACCCCGACTACAATGAGCAGTTCTTC. This rearrangement joins TRBV27 to TRBJ2-1; no firm D call. The CDR3 is made up of 14 amino acids. V lost 8 bases to trimming and J lost 3 bases, with 14 bases between them. CDR1 and CDR2 (germline): MNHEY, SMNVEV (reference sequence).

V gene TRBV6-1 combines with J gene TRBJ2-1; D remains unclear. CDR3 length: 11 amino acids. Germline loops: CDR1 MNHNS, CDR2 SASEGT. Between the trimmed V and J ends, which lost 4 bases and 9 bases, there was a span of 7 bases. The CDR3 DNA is TGTGCCAGCAGTGCGGTCAGTGAGCAGTTCTTC. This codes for CASSAVSEQFF.

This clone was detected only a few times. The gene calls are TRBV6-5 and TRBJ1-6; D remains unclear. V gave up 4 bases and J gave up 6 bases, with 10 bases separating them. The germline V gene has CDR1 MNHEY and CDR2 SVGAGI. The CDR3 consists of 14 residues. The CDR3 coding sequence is TGTGCCAGCAGTTTGGGCCAGATTAATTCACCCCTCCACTTT. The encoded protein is CASSLGQINSPLHF.

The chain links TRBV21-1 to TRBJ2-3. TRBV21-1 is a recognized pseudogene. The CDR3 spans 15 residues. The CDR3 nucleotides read TGTGCCAGGGACCTTAGGGTATCTAGCACAGATACGCAGTATTTT. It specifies CARDLRVSSTDTQYF.

This CDR3 is CASSIKVYGYTF. Here the CDR3 DNA reads TGTGCCAGCTCCATCAAAGTCTATGGCTACACCTTC. The rearrangement uses TRBV7-2 and TRBJ1-2; the D is unclear. CDR1 is SGHTA and CDR2 is FQGNSA in the germline V gene. This CDR3 is built from 12 residues. Trimming pared 8 bases from V and 4 bases from J, leaving 11 bases between.

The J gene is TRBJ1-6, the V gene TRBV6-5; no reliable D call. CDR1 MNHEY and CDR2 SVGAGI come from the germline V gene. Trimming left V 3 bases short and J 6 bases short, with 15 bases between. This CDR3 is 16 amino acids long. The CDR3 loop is CASSYDRAGLNSPLHF. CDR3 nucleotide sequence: TGTGCCAGCAGTTATGATCGGGCAGGCCTTAATTCACCCCTCCACTTT.

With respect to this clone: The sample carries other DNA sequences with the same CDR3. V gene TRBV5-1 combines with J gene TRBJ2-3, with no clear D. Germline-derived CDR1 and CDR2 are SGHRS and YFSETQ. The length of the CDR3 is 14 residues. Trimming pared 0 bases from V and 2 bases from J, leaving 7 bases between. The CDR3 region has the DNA TGCGCCAGCAGCTTGGATCGGTCCACAGATACGCAGTATTTT. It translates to CASSLDRSTDTQYF.

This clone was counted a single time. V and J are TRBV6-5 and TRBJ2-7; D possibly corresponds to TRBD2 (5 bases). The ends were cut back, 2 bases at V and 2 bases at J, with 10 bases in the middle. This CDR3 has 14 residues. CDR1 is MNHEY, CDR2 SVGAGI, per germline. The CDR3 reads CASSYVGAAYEQYF. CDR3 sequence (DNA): TGTGCCAGCAGTTACGTGGGAGCCGCCTACGAGCAGTACTTC.

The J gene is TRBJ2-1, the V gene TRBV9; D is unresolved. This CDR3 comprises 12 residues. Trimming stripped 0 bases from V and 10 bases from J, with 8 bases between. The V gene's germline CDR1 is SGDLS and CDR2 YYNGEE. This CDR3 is CASSVVEDEQFF. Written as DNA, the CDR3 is TGTGCCAGCAGCGTAGTAGAGGACGAGCAGTTCTTC.

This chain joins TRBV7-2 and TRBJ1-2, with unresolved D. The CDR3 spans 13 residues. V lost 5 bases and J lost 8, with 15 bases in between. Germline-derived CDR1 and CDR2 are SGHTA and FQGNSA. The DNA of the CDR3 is TGTGCCAGCAGCCCCTCCGAAGATGGCGGCTACACCTTC. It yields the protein CASSPSEDGGYTF.

This CDR3 reads CASSLERGQTDGYTF. DNA for the CDR3: TGCGCCAGCAGCTTGGAGCGGGGCCAGACAGATGGCTACACCTTC. V and J are TRBV5-1 and TRBJ1-2; D possibly corresponds to TRBD1 (5 bases). In germline, CDR1 is SGHRS, CDR2 YFSETQ. The ends were cut back, 0 bases at V and 6 bases at J, with 15 bases in the middle. The length of the CDR3 is 15 residues.

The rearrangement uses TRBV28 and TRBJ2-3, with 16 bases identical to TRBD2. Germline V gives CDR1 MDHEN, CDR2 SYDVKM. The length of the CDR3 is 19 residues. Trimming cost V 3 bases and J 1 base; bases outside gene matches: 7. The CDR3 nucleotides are TGTGCCAGCAGTTTTCGCGGGACTAGCGGGAGGGCCGGCACAGATACGCAGTATTTT. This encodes CASSFRGTSGRAGTDTQYF.

The CDR3, as DNA: TGTGCCAGCAGCATAGCGGGAGGGCCGGTAGAGCAGTACTTC. Translated, it gives CASSIAGGPVEQYF. V is TRBV6-5 and J is TRBJ2-7; 11 bases are shared with TRBD2. Germline V gene data show CDR1 as MNHEY and CDR2 as SVGAGI. CDR3 length: 14 residues. J lost 7 bases, V lost 6 bases, and 8 bases had no gene match.

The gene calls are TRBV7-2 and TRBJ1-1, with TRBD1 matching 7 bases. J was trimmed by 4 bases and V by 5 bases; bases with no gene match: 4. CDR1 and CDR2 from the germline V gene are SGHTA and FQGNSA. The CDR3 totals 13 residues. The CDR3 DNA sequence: TGTGCCAGCAGCGCGCAGGGGGTCACTGAAGCTTTCTTT. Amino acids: CASSAQGVTEAFF.

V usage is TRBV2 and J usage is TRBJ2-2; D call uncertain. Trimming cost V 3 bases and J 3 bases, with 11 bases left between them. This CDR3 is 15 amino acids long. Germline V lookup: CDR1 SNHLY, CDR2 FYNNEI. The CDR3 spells CASSDWAAHTGELFF. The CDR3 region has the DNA TGTGCCAGCAGTGATTGGGCGGCCCACACCGGGGAGCTGTTTTTT.

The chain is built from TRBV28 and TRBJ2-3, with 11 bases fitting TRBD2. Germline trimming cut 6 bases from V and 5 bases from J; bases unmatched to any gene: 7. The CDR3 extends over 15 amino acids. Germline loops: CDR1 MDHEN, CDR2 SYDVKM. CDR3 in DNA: TGTGCCAGCAGCATTCGACTAGCGGGGTTAGATACGCAGTATTTT. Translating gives CASSIRLAGLDTQYF.

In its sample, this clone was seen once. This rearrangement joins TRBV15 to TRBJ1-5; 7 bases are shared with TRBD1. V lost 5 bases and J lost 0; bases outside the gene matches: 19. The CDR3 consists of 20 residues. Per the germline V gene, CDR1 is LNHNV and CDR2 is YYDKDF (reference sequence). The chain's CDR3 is CATSAPERGDSAYSNQPQHF. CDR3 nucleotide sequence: TGTGCCACCAGCGCCCCGGAAAGGGGGGACAGCGCTTATAGCAATCAGCCCCAGCATTTT.

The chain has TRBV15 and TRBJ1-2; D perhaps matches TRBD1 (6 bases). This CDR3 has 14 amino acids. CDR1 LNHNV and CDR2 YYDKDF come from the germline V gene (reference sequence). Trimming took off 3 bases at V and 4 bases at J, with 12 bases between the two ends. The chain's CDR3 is CATSSLTGSYGYTF. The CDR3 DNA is TGTGCCACCAGCAGCCTGACAGGAAGCTATGGCTACACCTTC.